This record covers a single T cell receptor (beta chain). This specimen belongs to a study of shared clonotypes between healthy human individuals. Study details: Each donor had three CD4 naive, three CD4 memory, two CD8 naive and one CD8 memory plate.

The method was immunoSEQ multiplex PCR; TCRdb's version includes in-frame clones alone and lacks a portion of them. The table records about 750,000 clones, 92% of them present only once. Naive CD8 cells lacked CD45RO, underwent positive selection for CCR7 and left out terminally differentiated effector memory CD45RA+ cells. Germline V gives CDR1 SNHLY, CDR2 FYNNEI. With 8 bases clipped from V and 0 bases from J, the junction kept 5 bases outside the gene matches. This CDR3 comprises 14 residues. V is TRBV2 and J is TRBJ2-3; 7 bases align to TRBD2. The clonotype comes from a young man in good health. The sample comprised naive CD8+ T cells sorted from blood. CDR3: CASSGGSSTDTQYF. The CDR3, as DNA: TGTGCCAGCTCCGGCGGGAGTAGCACAGATACGCAGTATTTT.